These 9 T cell receptor beta chains share one sample of origin, sequenced in a study of PD-1 blockade in classical Hodgkin lymphoma. Time point defined: newly diagnosed, previously untreated cHL patient sample. Researchers used magnetic negative selection to pull out pure CD4+ T cells from thawed PBMCs. Sequenced by immunoSEQ multiplex PCR; TCRdb stores in-frame clones only, minus some. This sample carries just over 15,000 clones, about 86% of them seen once, and the ten largest clones take 0.84%. Sequenced input: CD4+ T cells from blood. These receptors came from a human donor with classical Hodgkin lymphoma.

The chain is built from TRBV28 and TRBJ1-6; the D gene is possibly TRBD1 (5 bases). V was cut by 4 bases and J by 8 bases, with 15 bases left in between. Germline CDR1 is MDHEN and CDR2 is SYDVKM. The CDR3 runs to 15 residues. As DNA, the CDR3 is TGTGCCAGCAGTTCCCGGGGGAAGAGGGATTCACCCCTCCACTTT. Translated, it gives CASSSRGKRDSPLHF.

This chain uses TRBV4-2 with TRBJ2-1; D might be TRBD2 (5 bases). The CDR3 contains 15 residues. The germline V gene has CDR1 LGHNA and CDR2 YNFKEQ. V was pared by 0 bases and J by 4 bases, with 10 bases between. For the CDR3, the DNA is TGTGCCAGCAGCCAAGATCGAAGCGGATACAATGAGCAGTTCTTC. Translated: CASSQDRSGYNEQFF.

The rearrangement links TRBV19 to TRBJ2-7; unclear D gene. The V end was cut by 1 base, the J end by 0 bases, with 7 bases between. CDR1 and CDR2 (germline): LNHDA, SQIVND (reference sequence). CDR3 length: 14 amino acids. The CDR3 DNA reads as TGTGCCAGTAGTATAGGGCCAAGCTCCTACGAGCAGTACTTC. Translation gives CASSIGPSSYEQYF.

The genes are TRBV7-2 and TRBJ2-7, with 10 positions matching TRBD1. Germline trimming cut 2 bases from V and 5 bases from J; bases unmatched to any gene: 9. This CDR3 has 16 residues. Looked up from germline, CDR1 is SGHTA and CDR2 is FQGNSA. Here the CDR3 reads CASSLSGTGAVNEQYF. The CDR3 DNA reads as TGTGCCAGCAGCTTATCAGGGACAGGGGCCGTCAACGAGCAGTACTTC.

The chain recombines TRBV10-3 with TRBJ1-1; D gene ambiguous. Trimming took off 0 bases at V and 0 bases at J, with 11 bases between the two ends. Germline CDR1 is ENHRY and CDR2 is SYGVKD. The length of the CDR3 is 16 residues. CDR3 sequence: CAISESEARMNTEAFF. The CDR3 DNA is TGTGCCATCAGTGAGTCGGAGGCAAGAATGAACACTGAAGCTTTCTTT.

This sequence joins TRBV5-1 and TRBJ2-7; TRBD1 is a possible D gene (6 bases). Trimming pared 1 base from V and 2 bases from J, leaving 7 bases between. Looked up from germline, CDR1 is SGHRS and CDR2 is YFSETQ. The CDR3 runs to 13 residues. The CDR3 DNA is TGCGCCAGCAGCTTGACAGGGACCTACGAGCAGTACTTC. This gives the protein CASSLTGTYEQYF.

The rearrangement uses TRBV10-3 and TRBJ2-7; 7 nucleotides agree with TRBD1. The CDR3 extends over 15 amino acids. V lost 2 bases to trimming and J lost 6 bases; unmatched junction nucleotides: 10. CDR1 and CDR2 (germline): ENHRY, SYGVKD. The CDR3 loop reads CAISEPGQVSGEQYF. CDR3 bases: TGTGCCATCAGTGAGCCAGGACAGGTTTCGGGCGAGCAGTACTTC.

This clone has just one count. The chain combines TRBV2 with TRBJ2-3; D is uncertain. Per germline, CDR1 SNHLY and CDR2 FYNNEI. The length of the CDR3 is 14 residues. Trimming took off 5 bases at V and 2 bases at J, with 11 bases between the two ends. Written as DNA, the CDR3 is TGTGCCAGCAGTATCCTACAAAACACAGATACGCAGTATTTT. Encoded protein: CASSILQNTDTQYF.

CDR3 residues: CASSSAPGSEAFF. The CDR3 DNA follows: TGTGCCAGCAGCTCGGCCCCCGGGTCTGAAGCTTTCTTT. The chain joins TRBV6-1 to TRBJ1-1; no definite D call. The CDR3 loop spans 13 amino acids. CDR1 MNHNS and CDR2 SASEGT come from the germline V gene. V gave up 6 bases and J gave up 6 bases, with 14 bases separating them.